The rows below give T cell receptor beta chains drawn from one sample of a study of T cells expressing NK-cell markers. TCRdb re-analyzed the 5' RACE reads; it lists each CDR3 protein once, without DNA. Recorded for this sample: tens of thousands of distinct CDR3 sequences. The specimen was blood T cells: a sorted CD56 or NKG2C T cell subset, CD4+ or CD8+ T cells, or bulk PBMC T cells (not recorded which). The receptors come from a man aged 18-75 years in good health. CDR3s include the opening cysteine and the closing phenylalanine or tryptophan. The order of the fields is J gene, clone size, V gene, CDR3 protein. Size is stated for part of the rows, as once, few or many counts, or as a class when the clone is expanded.

J: TRBJ1-5; size: -; V: TRBV7-8; CDR3: CASSPMVVNQPQHF
J: TRBJ2-2; size: -; V: TRBV20-1; CDR3: CSARPPPNTGELFF
J: TRBJ1-5; size: -; V: TRBV20-1; CDR3: CSASYEYQPQHF
J: TRBJ1-4; size: -; V: TRBV4-3; CDR3: CASSQGQGLNEKLFF
J: TRBJ2-3; size: -; V: TRBV6-1; CDR3: CASSSGGMSGTDTQYF
J: TRBJ2-7; size: medium-sized; V: TRBV20-1; CDR3: CSAANALAGAHYEQYF
J: TRBJ1-5; size: -; V: TRBV7-6; CDR3: CASSVDLNQPQHF
J: TRBJ2-5; size: -; V: TRBV6-5; CDR3: CASSYDSGKETQYF
J: TRBJ2-3; size: -; V: TRBV5-1; CDR3: CASKPLGRADTQYF
J: TRBJ2-1; size: -; V: TRBV5-6; CDR3: CASSLYQRGAYNEQFF
J: TRBJ2-7; size: -; V: TRBV13; CDR3: CASSMDQYEQYF
J: TRBJ2-7; size: -; V: TRBV6-2/TRBV6-3; CDR3: CASSYGQASYEQYF
J: TRBJ2-7; size: -; V: TRBV20-1; CDR3: CSARGAAYEQYF
J: TRBJ2-2; size: -; V: TRBV10-1; CDR3: CASSDRDVVTGELFF
J: TRBJ2-7; size: -; V: TRBV7-3; CDR3: CASSPGGGDEQYF
J: TRBJ1-5; size: -; V: TRBV29-1; CDR3: CSGSEETAAILYSNQPQHF
J: TRBJ1-3; size: -; V: TRBV7-9; CDR3: CASSLGLTHFSGNTIYF
J: TRBJ2-5; size: -; V: TRBV25-1; CDR3: CASSESWVSEETQYF
J: TRBJ2-5; size: -; V: TRBV6-2/TRBV6-3; CDR3: CASSYGRGLGTQYF
J: TRBJ2-7; size: -; V: TRBV29-1; CDR3: CSVEREGMGLEQYF
J: TRBJ2-1; size: -; V: TRBV7-2; CDR3: CASSLLAGNSYNEQFF
J: TRBJ1-5; size: -; V: TRBV6-5; CDR3: CASSFQASNQPQHF
J: TRBJ2-7; size: -; V: TRBV29-1; CDR3: CSVERQGSSYEQYF
J: TRBJ2-3; size: -; V: TRBV5-4; CDR3: CASSLFSGYGTDTQYF
J: TRBJ1-1; size: -; V: TRBV6-2/TRBV6-3; CDR3: CASSYSSENTEAFF
J: TRBJ1-2; size: -; V: TRBV12-3/TRBV12-4; CDR3: CASSLRGYGYTF
J: TRBJ1-5; size: -; V: TRBV20-1; CDR3: CSARTGTGESQPQHF
J: TRBJ2-7; size: -; V: TRBV7-9; CDR3: CASSRLDTFSEQYF
J: TRBJ1-5; size: -; V: TRBV6-2/TRBV6-3; CDR3: CASGDPGQQYRPQHF
J: TRBJ1-1; size: -; V: TRBV4-3; CDR3: CASSQCVASTGDQNTEAFF
J: TRBJ2-5; size: -; V: TRBV7-8; CDR3: CASSLEATHRETQYF
J: TRBJ2-5; size: -; V: TRBV11-2; CDR3: CASSLVLVETQYF
J: TRBJ2-5; size: -; V: TRBV25-1; CDR3: CASRPLAQETQYF
J: TRBJ1-6; size: -; V: TRBV7-6; CDR3: CASSLGQGSNSPLHF
J: TRBJ2-2; size: -; V: TRBV4-1; CDR3: CASSQKSQRESYTGELFF
J: TRBJ1-1; size: -; V: TRBV20-1; CDR3: CRGRGERVNTEAFF
J: TRBJ2-6; size: -; V: TRBV6-2/TRBV6-3; CDR3: CASRSGGKAGANVLTF
J: TRBJ2-6; size: -; V: TRBV28; CDR3: CASSLGWNLSGANVLTF
J: TRBJ2-1; size: -; V: TRBV20-1; CDR3: CSAYSSVHNEQFF
J: TRBJ1-4; size: -; V: TRBV11-2; CDR3: CASSLDRIEKLFF
J: TRBJ1-1; size: -; V: TRBV29-1; CDR3: CSAVTGMSTEAFF